These 8 T cell receptor beta chains share one sample of origin, sequenced in a study of T cells in Graves' hyperthyroidism and ophthalmopathy. What was amplified from RNA transcripts were TCR beta CDR3 regions. Using the HTBI primer set, a first-round RT-PCR was run on the TCR CDR3. TCRdb reanalysed the multiplex PCR reads using MiXCR and keeps one entry per CDR3 protein. This table holds 300,000 to 400,000 distinct CDR3 sequences, about 20% found once. The material sequenced was blood. These receptors all come from a woman aged 50 to 65 with Graves' hyperthyroidism.

This clonotype was observed once. The CDR3 reads CASSLGLGDEQYF. The CDR3 region has the DNA TGCGCCAGCAGCTTGGGGTTGGGGGACGAGCAGTACTTC. The V gene is TRBV5-1, the J gene TRBJ2-7, with D perhaps being TRBD1 or TRBD2 (5 bases each). Trimming removed 0 bases at V and 5 bases at J, with 9 bases between. This CDR3 has 13 amino acids. Germline V gene data show CDR1 as SGHRS and CDR2 as YFSETQ.

This chain joins TRBV6-2 or TRBV6-3 and TRBJ2-1; D may correspond to TRBD1 or TRBD2 (6 bases each). The germline V and J ends were trimmed by 7 bases and 8 bases, with 21 bases remaining between them. The germline V gene has CDR1 MNHEY and CDR2 SVGEGT. CDR3 length equals 15 residues. CDR3 in amino acids: CASTPVGGPGHEQFF. CDR3 sequence (DNA): TGTGCCAGCACTCCGGTGGGGGGCCCAGGGCATGAGCAGTTCTTC.

The table lists this clonotype with many counts. The chain combines TRBV28 with TRBJ2-7; the D gene is possibly TRBD2 (7 bases). CDR3 length: 14 residues. In germline, CDR1 is MDHEN, CDR2 SYDVKM. V lost 4 bases to trimming and J lost 5 bases, with 15 bases between them. This CDR3 reads CASSSPGGRNEQYF. CDR3 nucleotide sequence: TGTGCCAGCAGTTCCCCCGGGGGGCGCAACGAGCAGTACTTC.

The J gene is TRBJ2-5, the V gene TRBV7-9, with TRBD1 identical over 9 bases. Germline V CDR1 and CDR2: SEHNR, FQNEAQ (reference sequence). The CDR3 extends over 17 amino acids. The V segment lost 1 base and the J segment 2 bases; nucleotides outside the gene matches: 8. The CDR3, as DNA: TGTGCCAGCAGCTTAGGTGCATCGGGACAGGGACAAGAGACCCAGTACTTC. Translating gives CASSLGASGQGQETQYF.

This clonotype was detected only a few times. V and J are TRBV4-1 and TRBJ1-3, with TRBD1 matching 9 bases. With 3 bases clipped from V and 4 bases from J, the junction kept 10 bases outside the gene matches. This CDR3 contains 17 residues. Germline loops: CDR1 MGHRA, CDR2 YSYEKL. The CDR3, as DNA: TGCGCCAGCAGCCAGTCCTCGGGACAGGGCACAGGAAACACCATATATTTT. Translating it yields CASSQSSGQGTGNTIYF.

This clonotype was seen only a few times. This chain joins TRBV30 and TRBJ1-5; D is uncertain. Trimming pared 1 base from V and 8 bases from J, leaving 9 bases between. This CDR3 region has 12 residues. Germline CDR1 GTSNPN, CDR2 SVGIG (reference sequence). Here the CDR3 reads CAWSGSREPQHF. In DNA, the CDR3 is TGTGCCTGGAGTGGATCCCGGGAGCCCCAGCATTTT.

A few counts support this clonotype. The chain uses TRBV3-1 and TRBJ2-3; perhaps TRBD2 as D (6 bases). The length of the CDR3 is 16 residues. V was pared by 5 bases and J by 0 bases, with 15 bases between. Germline-derived CDR1 and CDR2 are LGHDT and YNNKEL (reference sequence). CDR3 region: CASSSPSRGSTDTQYF. In nucleotides, the CDR3 is TGTGCCAGCAGCTCCCCTTCCCGGGGGAGCACAGATACGCAGTATTTT.

In this sample, this clonotype turned up a few times. J is TRBJ1-6 and V is TRBV28; D is undetermined. The CDR3 extends over 13 amino acids. The germline CDR1 and CDR2 sequences are MDHEN and SYDVKM. V was trimmed by 6 bases and J by 5 bases, leaving 8 bases between them. CDR3 nucleotide sequence: TGTGCCAGCAGCGAGTGGGATAATTCACCCCTCCACTTT. Protein product: CASSEWDNSPLHF.